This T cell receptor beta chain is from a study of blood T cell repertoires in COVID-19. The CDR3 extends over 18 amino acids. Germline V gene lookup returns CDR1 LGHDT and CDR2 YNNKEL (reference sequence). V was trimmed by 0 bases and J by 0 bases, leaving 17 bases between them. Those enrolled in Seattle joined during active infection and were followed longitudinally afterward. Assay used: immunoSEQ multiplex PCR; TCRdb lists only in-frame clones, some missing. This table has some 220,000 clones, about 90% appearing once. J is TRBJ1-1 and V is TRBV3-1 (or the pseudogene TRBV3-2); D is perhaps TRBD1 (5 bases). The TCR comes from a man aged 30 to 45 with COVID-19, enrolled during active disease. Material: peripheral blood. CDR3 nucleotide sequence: TGTGCCAGCAGCCAAGATGGGGTTGGTACAGGACTGAACACTGAAGCTTTCTTT. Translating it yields CASSQDGVGTGLNTEAFF.